This T cell receptor beta chain was found in a study of blood T cells in healthy people across ages. Study as a whole: When template switching was applied, about one barcoded beta molecule was captured per two T cells.

Sample-barcoded 5' priming and a J-beta primer mix drove a second PCR of roughly 6 to 12 cycles. Every individual sample yielded 3 million or more paired-end reads (each containing CDR3). Each CDR3 protein gets one entry after TCRdb re-called the 5' RACE reads with MiXCR. The repertoire holds 550,000 to 650,000 distinct CDR3 sequences, with 25% to 30% as singletons. The length of the CDR3 is 17 residues. V was cut by 3 bases and J by 0 bases, with 18 bases left in between. Germline CDR1 is DFQATT and CDR2 is SNEGSKA (reference sequence). There were at least 5.5 micrograms of total RNA extracted from every sample.

The chain carries TRBV20-1 and TRBJ2-1; unclear D gene. The source of this sequence is a woman of 80 years or more in good health. The sequenced material came from blood. The CDR3 bases are TGCAGTGCTAGCCCAGTGGACCCCCTCCCCTCCTACAATGAGCAGTTCTTC. Protein product: CSASPVDPLPSYNEQFF.